Following are 18 T cell receptor beta chains from one sample sequenced in a study of T-cell memory formation after mild COVID-19. From the 5' RACE reads, TCRdb called clonotypes with MiXCR, one entry per CDR3 protein. Found here are around 530,000 distinct CDR3 sequences, less than 25% of them singletons; the top ten hold around 8.4%. The specimen sequenced was PBMCs or a T cell subset sorted from them (not recorded which). The receptors were sampled from an adult woman who had mild COVID-19 (a few samples of this study predate the infection). Cell type and time point are not known.

This chain joins TRBV24-1 and TRBJ2-2; D is possibly TRBD2 (5 bases). Trimming took off 6 bases at V and 7 bases at J, with 11 bases between the two ends. The CDR3 totals 13 residues. CDR1 and CDR2 from the germline V gene are KGHDR and SFDVKD. CDR3 nucleotides: TGTGCCACCAGTCCGTCGGGGAACGGGGAGCTGTTTTTT. Protein: CATSPSGNGELFF.

The chain couples TRBV20-1 to TRBJ2-3; 8 nucleotides agree with TRBD1. The CDR3 totals 17 residues. The germline V gene has CDR1 DFQATT and CDR2 SNEGSKA (reference sequence). The ends lost 3 bases at V and 3 bases at J; junction bases unmatched: 14. CDR3 amino acids: CSARGRDRSLFTDTQYF. The CDR3 bases are TGCAGTGCTAGGGGCCGGGACAGGTCCTTGTTTACAGATACGCAGTATTTT.

This clonotype was seen more than once but under ten times. The chain recombines TRBV4-1 with TRBJ1-1; TRBD1 aligns across 9 bases. There are 16 residues in the CDR3. CDR1 and CDR2 (germline): MGHRA, YSYEKL. The V segment lost 0 bases and the J segment 6 bases; nucleotides outside the gene matches: 8. The CDR3 spells CASSQDTGTGLSEAFF. CDR3 sequence (DNA): TGCGCCAGCAGCCAAGATACGGGGACAGGGCTATCTGAAGCTTTCTTT.

This clonotype was picked up many times. The chain joins TRBV7-6 to TRBJ2-7; 10 nucleotides agree with TRBD2. Germline CDR1 reads SGHVS; CDR2 reads FNYEAQ. The CDR3 covers 14 residues. Unmatched junction bases numbered 6, after V lost 5 bases and J lost 5 bases. CDR3 residues: CASSPSGRAHEQYF. The DNA of the CDR3 is TGTGCCAGCAGCCCCAGCGGGAGGGCCCACGAGCAGTACTTC.

Only a few counts were recorded for this clonotype. This chain uses TRBV18 with TRBJ2-5, with a tentative D call TRBD1 (5 bases). The CDR3 loop spans 12 amino acids. The germline V gene has CDR1 KGHSH and CDR2 LQKENI. Trimming took off 2 bases at V and 5 bases at J, with 6 bases between the two ends. The CDR3 DNA reads TGTGCCAGCTCACCAGGGGCCGAGACCCAGTACTTC. Encoded protein: CASSPGAETQYF.

This clonotype has a handful of counts. The CDR3 bases are TGTGCCAGTACCAGGGACACAAGCCCCCGCTACACCTTC. Translating it yields CASTRDTSPRYTF. The gene calls are TRBV19 and TRBJ1-2; TRBD1 might be the D (6 bases). Per the germline V gene, CDR1 is LNHDA and CDR2 is SQIVND (reference sequence). Trimming removed 7 bases from V and 9 bases from J, with 18 bases in between. The CDR3 totals 13 residues.

The J gene is TRBJ1-1, the V gene TRBV25-1; D is undetermined. Germline V gene sequence: CDR1 MGHDK, CDR2 SYGVNS. Trimming cost V 1 base and J 4 bases, with 7 bases left between them. This CDR3 spans 13 amino acids. CDR3 DNA sequence: TGTGCCAGCAGTGAATCAGGCAGCACTGAAGCTTTCTTT. Its translation is CASSESGSTEAFF.

There are many counts of this clonotype. The CDR3 loop is CASSSRSGENEQFF. CDR3 nucleotides: TGCGCCAGCAGCTCTCGTTCAGGGGAGAATGAGCAGTTCTTC. V gene TRBV5-1 combines with J gene TRBJ2-1, with TRBD1 as a possible D gene (6 bases). Deletions cut 3 bases from V and 7 bases from J, with 14 bases between. CDR1 and CDR2 from the germline V gene are SGHRS and YFSETQ. This CDR3 is 14 amino acids long. The whole variable domain, remainder taken from reference TRBV5-1 and TRBJ2-1, is KAGVTQTPRYLIKTRGQQVTLSCSPISGHRSVSWYQQTPGQGLQFLFEYFSETQRNKGNFPGRFSGRQFSNSRSEMNVSTLELGDSALYLCASSSRSGENEQFFGPGTRLTVL.

The chain couples TRBV11-2 to TRBJ1-1, with D maybe TRBD1 (5 bases). The V gene lost 1 base and the J gene lost 0 bases, with 12 bases spanning the gap. The germline CDR1 and CDR2 sequences are SGHAT and FQNNGV. The CDR3 covers 16 residues. The DNA for the CDR3 is TGTGCCAGCAGCTTAGTTACAGGACCTATGAACACTGAAGCTTTCTTT. Its protein is CASSLVTGPMNTEAFF.

The genes are TRBV10-3 and TRBJ2-7; possible D gene TRBD1, 6 bases. The germline gives CDR1 ENHRY, CDR2 SYGVKD. Deletions cut 6 bases from V and 0 bases from J, with 12 bases between. This CDR3 spans 14 amino acids. DNA for the CDR3: TGTGCCATCAGGACAACAGGGAACTCCTACGAGCAGTACTTC. Protein sequence: CAIRTTGNSYEQYF.

The chain couples TRBV7-9 to TRBJ2-5; maybe TRBD1 (5 bases). CDR1 is SEHNR and CDR2 is FQNEAQ in the germline V gene (reference sequence). The CDR3 loop spans 14 amino acids. The germline V and J ends were trimmed by 1 base and 3 bases, with 9 bases remaining between them. As DNA, the CDR3 is TGTGCCAGCAGCTTAGAGAGCAGGGAAGAGACCCAGTACTTC. It codes for CASSLESREETQYF.

This clonotype was observed a few times. The CDR3 is CASSRVGGGSYGYTF. The CDR3 DNA reads TGCGCCAGCAGCCGCGTCGGGGGGGGGAGCTATGGCTACACCTTC. This chain uses TRBV4-1 with TRBJ1-2; TRBD1 might be the D (5 bases). The V and J ends lost 4 bases and 4 bases respectively, with 16 bases between them. CDR1 MGHRA and CDR2 YSYEKL come from the germline V gene. CDR3 length: 15 amino acids.

V and J are TRBV7-9 and TRBJ2-5; TRBD1 aligns across 9 bases. V lost 11 bases and J lost 5; bases outside the gene matches: 9. CDR1 SEHNR and CDR2 FQNEAQ come from the germline V gene (reference sequence). The CDR3 covers 13 residues. CDR3 loop: CAVGTGKGETQYF. The CDR3 bases are TGTGCCGTCGGGACAGGGAAAGGGGAGACCCAGTACTTC.

In this sample, this clonotype turned up a few times. V is TRBV2 and J is TRBJ1-5, with a possible D match to TRBD1 (5 bases). This CDR3 region has 15 residues. V lost 6 bases and J lost 3, with 15 bases in between. Germline CDR1 is SNHLY and CDR2 is FYNNEI. CDR3 nucleotides: TGTGCCAGCAGGGCGCGCGGGGGGGACAATCAGCCCCAGCATTTT. It is translated as CASRARGGDNQPQHF.

The chain employs TRBV7-9 and TRBJ2-5; the match to TRBD1 covers 8 bases. V shed 5 bases, J shed 4 bases, and the junction held 6 bases outside the gene matches. The CDR3 is 14 amino acids. Germline lookup yields CDR1 SEHNR and CDR2 FQNEAQ (reference sequence). The CDR3 reads CASSPPTGVETQYF. The CDR3, as DNA: TGTGCCAGCAGCCCGCCGACAGGGGTAGAGACCCAGTACTTC.

This clonotype was recorded many times. This sequence joins TRBV6-4 and TRBJ1-5, with 7 bases that match TRBD1. The CDR3 has 14 amino acids. Germline CDR1 is MRHNA and CDR2 is SNTAGT. J lost 5 bases, V lost 3 bases, and 4 bases had no gene match. Here the CDR3 reads CASSETGEHQPQHF. In DNA, the CDR3 is TGTGCCAGCAGTGAAACAGGGGAGCATCAGCCCCAGCATTTT.

This chain uses TRBV5-6 with TRBJ2-7; 11 bases match TRBD2. There are 15 residues in the CDR3. Germline lookup yields CDR1 SGHDT and CDR2 YYEEEE. V was pared by 3 bases and J by 4 bases, with 6 bases of the junction left unmatched. For the CDR3, the DNA is TGTGCCAGCAGCTGGGGCAGGACTAGCGGGTACGAGCAGTACTTC. Translating it yields CASSWGRTSGYEQYF.

The chain joins TRBV7-2 to TRBJ1-3; 8 bases map to TRBD1. V trimming: 4 bases; J trimming: 8 bases; junction bases outside the gene matches: 13. The CDR3 runs to 16 residues. Germline values: CDR1 SGHTA, CDR2 FQGNSA. CDR3 sequence: CASSSGTGTGPDTIYF. The CDR3 nucleotides read TGTGCCAGCAGCTCAGGCACCGGGACAGGTCCAGACACCATATATTTT.